This T cell receptor (beta chain) comes out of a study of CD4 and CD8 cells across lung adenocarcinoma regions. The patients had localized lung adenocarcinoma, a non-small cell subtype. Each CDR3 protein is one row after TCRdb ran MiXCR on the PCR reads. The table lists roughly 10,000 distinct CDR3 sequences, approximately 55% of them singletons, with around 19% in the top ten. For this clonotype: One end of the junction does not line up with germline, which may come from a read error.

The V gene's germline CDR1 is MNHNS and CDR2 SASEGT. This CDR3 spans 15 amino acids. V usage is TRBV6-1 and J usage is TRBJ2-1; no firm D call. The origin of this receptor is a male donor with lung adenocarcinoma. The CD4 and CD8 labels of this study may be unreliable. The sample was CD4+ T cells from the center of a lung tumor. CDR3 sequence: CASPPVSGTSDEQFF. CDR3 sequence (DNA): TGTGCGAGCCCCCCGGTCAGTGGCACCTCCGATGAGCAGTTTTTC.